The present TCR beta chain was sequenced within a study of control samples from healthy donors and cancer patients. The method was immunoSEQ multiplex PCR; TCRdb's version includes in-frame clones alone and lacks a portion of them. The repertoire includes about 51,000 clones, around 80% of them detected once, and 10% sits in the top ten. The V end was cut by 5 bases, the J end by 7 bases, with 18 bases between. Germline CDR1 LNHNV, CDR2 YYDKDF (reference sequence). CDR3 length equals 14 residues. Only a few counts were recorded for this clone. Additional DNA sequences in this sample encode the identical CDR3.

This clonotype originated in a man aged 65 to 85 in good health. Sequenced: blood. The chain carries TRBV15 and TRBJ2-7; TRBD2 is a possible D gene (6 bases). The CDR3 DNA reads TGTGCCACCAGCCAGCCGACAACCCGGGGGGAGCAGTACTTC. Residues: CATSQPTTRGEQYF.